This is a list of T cell receptor beta chains from one sample in a study of vaccination and CD4 T cells after COVID-19. Their cognate antigens are unknown. TCRdb analysed the PCR reads with MiXCR anew, one entry per CDR3 protein. The repertoire holds approximately 7,000 distinct CDR3 sequences, with roughly 36% as singletons. The sequenced sample was CD4+ T cells from blood, cultured in vitro. These TCRs come from a human donor in good health. Each CDR3 is given with its conserved first and last residue. Each record gives: V gene, J gene, D gene, clone size, CDR3 protein, CDR3 DNA. The D gene is left open where the match is weak. Some rows mark clone size as missing; the rest say once, few, many or name a class of expanded clone.

TRBV5-1,TRBJ2-3,-,-,CASSTGGSADTQYF,TGCGCCAGCAGCACGGGGGGCAGCGCAGATACGCAGTATTTT
TRBV7-2,TRBJ2-1,-,few,CASSLVSFNEQFF,TGTGCCAGCAGCTTAGTGTCCTTCAATGAGCAGTTCTTC
TRBV30,TRBJ1-6,-,few,CAWSLGVREVSPLHF,TGTGCCTGGAGTTTAGGCGTCAGGGAAGTTTCACCCCTCCACTTT
TRBV15,TRBJ2-3,TRBD2,few,CATSRGGAAGRTDTQYF,TGTGCCACCAGCAGAGGGGGTGCAGCGGGACGCACAGATACGCAGTATTTT
TRBV30,TRBJ1-2,-,-,CACFEAPGYTF,TGTGCCTGCTTCGAAGCCCCTGGCTACACCTTC
TRBV9,TRBJ1-6,-,few,CASSVQGSNSPLHF,TGTGCCAGCAGCGTGCAGGGTAGTAATTCACCCCTCCACTTT
TRBV10-3,TRBJ2-2,TRBD2,-,CAISDRTSGRSGELFF,TGTGCCATCAGTGACCGGACTAGCGGGAGGTCCGGGGAGCTGTTTTTT
TRBV4-1,TRBJ1-2,TRBD1,-,CASSQDRAGTGGLGYTF,TGCGCCAGCAGCCAAGATAGGGCTGGGACAGGGGGCTTAGGCTACACCTTC
TRBV7-2,TRBJ2-2,-,-,CASSLTDSNTGELFF,TGTGCCAGCAGCTTAACGGACAGTAACACCGGGGAGCTGTTTTTT
TRBV6-2/TRBV6-3,TRBJ2-7,-,few,CASTPWRFTNEQYF,TGTGCCAGCACCCCATGGAGGTTTACCAACGAGCAGTACTTC
TRBV7-9,TRBJ2-7,TRBD2,-,CASSPGRVSYEQYF,TGTGCCAGCAGCCCCGGGAGGGTTTCCTACGAGCAGTACTTC
TRBV7-9,TRBJ2-5,TRBD2,few,CASSPRTEGGETQYF,TGTGCCAGCAGCCCCCGGACGGAGGGAGGGGAGACCCAGTACTTC
TRBV19,TRBJ1-5,-,-,CASSADRRPSNQPQHF,TGTGCCAGTAGTGCCGACCGCCGCCCCAGCAATCAGCCCCAGCATTTT
TRBV6-4,TRBJ1-2,-,-,CASSDNFGISHGYTF,TGTGCCAGCAGTGATAACTTCGGGATCTCCCATGGCTACACCTTC
TRBV20-1,TRBJ2-1,TRBD2,-,CSATGLAPIDDEQFF,TGCAGTGCTACAGGACTAGCGCCTATCGACGATGAGCAGTTCTTC
TRBV28,TRBJ2-7,-,few,CASSFSRGEQYF,TGTGCCAGCAGTTTTTCTCGGGGCGAGCAGTACTTC
TRBV5-4,TRBJ1-2,-,-,CASSSEGGRRPYGYTF,TGTGCCAGCAGCTCGGAGGGAGGCAGGCGCCCCTATGGCTACACCTTC
TRBV7-8,TRBJ1-1,-,few,CASSLADFGGEAFF,TGTGCCAGCAGCTTAGCGGACTTTGGGGGTGAAGCTTTCTTT
TRBV19,TRBJ1-1,-,-,CASSSPGVEDGGTEAFF,TGTGCCAGTAGTTCCCCTGGGGTGGAGGATGGGGGCACTGAAGCTTTCTTT
TRBV19,TRBJ2-6,-,few,CATRDRLLSGANVLTF,TGTGCCACTCGGGACCGGTTACTCTCTGGGGCCAACGTCCTGACTTTC
TRBV11-2,TRBJ2-1,TRBD1,once,CASTLRGQGADEQFF,TGTGCCAGCACCCTAAGGGGACAGGGGGCCGATGAGCAGTTCTTC
TRBV5-1,TRBJ2-7,-,-,CASSRFYRESSYEQYF,TGCGCCAGCAGCAGATTCTACAGGGAGAGCTCCTACGAGCAGTACTTC
TRBV4-3,TRBJ2-7,TRBD2,-,CASSQELGGTYEQYF,TGCGCCAGCAGCCAAGAATTGGGGGGGACCTACGAGCAGTACTTC
TRBV30,TRBJ1-6,-,-,CAWSEQGVAPLHF,TGTGCCTGGAGCGAACAGGGAGTTGCACCCCTCCACTTT
TRBV12-3/TRBV12-4,TRBJ2-1,-,-,CASSLEAGEIFQPYNEQFF,TGTGCCAGCAGTTTGGAGGCAGGGGAAATTTTTCAGCCCTACAATGAGCAGTTCTTC
TRBV24-1,TRBJ2-2,-,few,CATSDSPGRGPGELFF,TGTGCCACCAGTGATTCGCCCGGACGGGGCCCCGGGGAGCTGTTTTTT
TRBV5-4,TRBJ1-2,-,-,CASSFPLDYGYTF,TGTGCCAGCAGCTTCCCTTTGGACTATGGCTACACCTTC
TRBV7-8,TRBJ1-1,-,few,CASSPGPGDTEAFF,TGTGCCAGCAGCCCCGGACCCGGGGACACTGAAGCTTTCTTT
TRBV6-1,TRBJ2-7,-,-,CASSEASQGIYHRYF,TGTGCCAGCAGTGAAGCGTCTCAGGGGATATACCATCGGTACTTC
TRBV10-3,TRBJ1-6,-,-,CAIRQGDNSPLHF,TGTGCCATCCGGCAGGGTGATAATTCACCCCTCCACTTT
TRBV11-2,TRBJ2-7,-,once,CASSPFSPITGYEQYF,TGTGCCAGCAGCCCCTTCTCCCCAATAACAGGGTACGAGCAGTACTTC
TRBV5-4,TRBJ2-1,TRBD1,-,CASSRGQGPAYNEQFF,TGTGCCAGCAGCAGAGGACAGGGACCGGCCTACAATGAGCAGTTCTTC
TRBV28,TRBJ1-6,-,-,CASSSSLGNSPLHF,TGTGCCAGCAGTTCGAGTCTAGGTAATTCACCCCTCCACTTT
TRBV7-2,TRBJ1-1,-,few,CASSLRTANTEAFF,TGTGCCAGCAGCCTGCGGACAGCTAACACTGAAGCTTTCTTT
TRBV10-2,TRBJ2-1,TRBD2,-,CASRGLAGGGGGEQFF,TGCGCCAGCAGAGGACTAGCGGGAGGAGGCGGGGGTGAGCAGTTCTTC
TRBV4-3,TRBJ2-3,-,-,CASSQDAADSDTQYF,TGCGCCAGCAGCCAAGACGCGGCAGACTCAGATACGCAGTATTTT
TRBV29-1,TRBJ2-3,TRBD1,-,CSVEGQGSADMQYF,TGCAGCGTTGAGGGACAGGGCTCCGCAGATATGCAGTATTTT
TRBV20-1,TRBJ1-2,-,-,CSVPATGASYGYTF,TGCAGTGTTCCGGCCACCGGGGCGAGCTATGGCTACACCTTC
TRBV4-1,TRBJ2-7,TRBD2,few,CASSQGPLAGVSYEQYF,TGCGCCAGCAGCCAAGGGCCCCTAGCGGGGGTCTCCTACGAGCAGTACTTC
TRBV6-2/TRBV6-3,TRBJ1-1,-,-,CASRGWSTEAFF,TGTGCCAGCAGAGGGTGGTCCACTGAAGCTTTCTTT
TRBV2,TRBJ1-1,-,-,CASSDYRNTGAFF,TGTGCCAGCAGTGATTATAGGAACACTGGAGCTTTCTTT
TRBV5-1,TRBJ1-1,-,-,CASSALGTEAFF,TGCGCCAGCAGCGCTTTGGGGACTGAAGCTTTCTTT
TRBV27,TRBJ1-6,TRBD1,few,CASSYGPGWDRGGSPLHF,TGTGCCAGCAGTTACGGCCCCGGGTGGGACAGGGGTGGTTCACCCCTCCACTTT
TRBV6-5,TRBJ1-5,TRBD1,few,CASSYTGQAVNQPQHF,TGTGCCAGCAGTTACACGGGACAGGCTGTCAATCAGCCCCAGCATTTT
TRBV4-1,TRBJ1-5,-,few,CASSQDARAIKPQHF,TGCGCCAGCAGCCAAGATGCGAGAGCAATCAAGCCCCAGCATTTT
TRBV12-3/TRBV12-4,TRBJ2-3,-,-,CASSSDGISTDTQYF,TGTGCCAGCAGTTCCGACGGCATCAGCACAGATACGCAGTATTTT
TRBV11-2,TRBJ2-5,TRBD2,-,CASTVAGGQETQYF,TGTGCCAGCACCGTGGCGGGAGGGCAAGAGACCCAGTACTTC
TRBV12-3/TRBV12-4,TRBJ1-1,-,-,CASSLKGKTEAFF,TGTGCCAGCAGTTTAAAGGGAAAGACTGAAGCTTTCTTT
TRBV10-1,TRBJ2-5,TRBD1,-,CASSVPRDRESLSETQYF,TGCGCCAGCAGTGTCCCCCGGGACAGGGAGTCTCTCAGCGAGACCCAGTACTTC
TRBV28,TRBJ1-6,-,large,CASSLIGPDNSPLHF,TGTGCCAGCAGTTTGATAGGACCGGATAATTCACCCCTCCACTTT